The 31 T cell receptor beta chains below all came from one sample that was sequenced in a study of cytomegalovirus exposure and HLA in healthy donors. Both 60 Vbeta primers and 13 Jbeta primers went into the PCR. TCRdb's copy holds only in-frame clones and misses some; the assay was immunoSEQ multiplex PCR. Altogether 130,000 to 150,000 clones are present, roughly 77% being singletons, with the ten largest covering over 3%. Sequencing was done on a sample of PBMCs. The receptors shown here come from a female donor in good health and CMV-seronegative.

This chain links TRBV12-5 with TRBJ1-5, with 7 bases that match TRBD1. After removal of 6 bases from V and 4 bases from J, the junction contained 9 bases not matched to a gene. CDR3 length: 15 residues. Germline V gives CDR1 LGHNT, CDR2 FRNRAP. The CDR3 DNA is TGTGCTAGTGGCCCCGGACAGGTACTTAATCAGCCCCAGCATTTT. Translating it yields CASGPGQVLNQPQHF.

The CDR3, as DNA: TGTGCCAGCAGCGTAGCTCTGGGGGGGAATCAGCCCCAGCATTTT. Protein sequence: CASSVALGGNQPQHF. The chain has TRBV9 and TRBJ1-5, with D tentatively TRBD1 (5 bases). The CDR3 has 15 amino acids. Germline CDR1 reads SGDLS; CDR2 reads YYNGEE. Trimming removed 0 bases at V and 4 bases at J, with 11 bases between.

The chain joins TRBV4-1 to TRBJ1-1; 7 bases are shared with TRBD1. The CDR3 consists of 16 residues. Germline V gene data show CDR1 as MGHRA and CDR2 as YSYEKL. The ends lost 5 bases at V and 1 base at J; junction bases unmatched: 10. Here the CDR3 DNA reads TGCGCCAGCAGCGTCCACCCTACAGGGGCGAACACTGAAGCTTTCTTT. Protein product: CASSVHPTGANTEAFF.

V usage is TRBV6-5 and J usage is TRBJ2-4, with D maybe TRBD2 (7 bases). The CDR3 has 15 amino acids. Germline loops: CDR1 MNHEY, CDR2 SVGAGI. Deletions cut 6 bases from V and 3 bases from J, with 15 bases between. CDR3 nucleotides: TGTGCCAGCAGCCAGGGGAGCGGGAACAAAAACATTCAGTACTTC. Translation: CASSQGSGNKNIQYF.

This chain uses TRBV9 with TRBJ2-7; D is perhaps TRBD2 (6 bases). Trimming shortened V by 5 bases and J by 6 bases, and 18 bases separated the two germline ends. Germline loops: CDR1 SGDLS, CDR2 YYNGEE. This CDR3 region has 14 residues. The CDR3 sequence: CASSMSGLRGEQYF. CDR3 sequence (DNA): TGTGCCAGCAGTATGAGCGGGTTAAGGGGCGAGCAGTACTTC.

This sequence joins TRBV9 and TRBJ2-2; D remains unclear. The CDR3 has 14 amino acids. Trimming left V 0 bases short and J 1 base short, with 4 bases between. The germline CDR1 and CDR2 sequences are SGDLS and YYNGEE. The CDR3 bases are TGTGCCAGCAGCGTAGGCGGGAACACCGGGGAGCTGTTTTTT. Residues: CASSVGGNTGELFF.

The V call is TRBV18, the J call TRBJ2-1; 11 bases are a match to TRBD1. This CDR3 has 16 residues. Germline trimming cut 6 bases from V and 2 bases from J; bases unmatched to any gene: 6. Germline CDR1 is KGHSH and CDR2 is LQKENI. This CDR3 reads CASSQDRGLAYNEQFF. The CDR3 nucleotides are TGTGCCAGCTCCCAGGACAGGGGGCTTGCCTACAATGAGCAGTTCTTC.

The chain joins TRBV9 to TRBJ1-2; D is ambiguous. CDR3 length: 14 residues. The germline V gene encodes CDR1 SGDLS and CDR2 YYNGEE. V dropped 4 bases and J dropped 2 bases, with 12 bases sitting between them. DNA of the CDR3: TGTGCCAGCAGCCCCTATGCGGTGAACTATGGCTACACCTTC. Translating it yields CASSPYAVNYGYTF.

This clone has only a few counts. The V gene is TRBV6-6, the J gene TRBJ2-7, with D unresolved. The CDR3 is made up of 13 amino acids. With 0 bases removed from V and 4 bases from J, the gap between germline ends came to 7 bases. Germline V lookup: CDR1 MNHNY, CDR2 SVGAGI (reference sequence). For the CDR3, the DNA is TGTGCCAGCAGTTACTCTGCAGTTTACGAGCAGTACTTC. It is translated as CASSYSAVYEQYF.

V is TRBV27 and J is TRBJ1-2; D remains unclear. The V end lost 7 bases, the J end lost 2 bases, and 14 bases lay between the germline ends. The CDR3 loop spans 14 amino acids. Germline values: CDR1 MNHEY, CDR2 SMNVEV (reference sequence). CDR3: CASMGRRSNYGYTF. CDR3 DNA: TGTGCCAGCATGGGGAGGAGGAGCAACTATGGCTACACCTTC.

CDR3 loop: CAISVRDRSSPLHF. In DNA form, the CDR3 reads TGTGCCATCAGTGTGCGGGACAGGAGCTCACCCCTCCACTTT. This rearrangement joins TRBV10-3 to TRBJ1-6; TRBD1 agrees at 8 bases. The V and J ends lost 4 bases and 10 bases, in that order; junction bases with no gene match: 6. Germline CDR1 reads ENHRY; CDR2 reads SYGVKD. The length of the CDR3 is 14 residues.

The chain links TRBV15 to TRBJ1-1, with unresolved D. Looked up from germline, CDR1 is LNHNV and CDR2 is YYDKDF (reference sequence). V dropped 1 base and J dropped 0 bases, with 12 bases sitting between them. CDR3 size: 16 residues. CDR3 sequence: CATSRGTWSLNTEAFF. CDR3 in DNA: TGTGCCACCAGCAGAGGTACGTGGAGTCTGAACACTGAAGCTTTCTTT.

The chain links TRBV5-4 to TRBJ1-2; 8 nucleotides match TRBD1. Germline CDR1 SGHNT, CDR2 YYREEE (reference sequence). There are 14 residues in the CDR3. Germline trimming cut 3 bases from V and 4 bases from J; bases unmatched to any gene: 5. CDR3 sequence: CASSSGQGSYGYTF. CDR3 bases: TGTGCCAGCAGCTCCGGACAGGGTAGCTATGGCTACACCTTC.

V is TRBV7-2 and J is TRBJ2-3; 10 positions agree with TRBD2. Germline-derived CDR1 and CDR2 are SGHTA and FQGNSA. The CDR3 contains 16 residues. The J segment lost 3 bases and the V segment lost 5 bases, leaving 8 bases of the junction unmatched. In DNA form, the CDR3 reads TGTGCCAGCAGCCCCCGGGCTAGCGGGAGAACAGATACGCAGTATTTT. This sequence encodes CASSPRASGRTDTQYF.

This sequence joins TRBV5-6 and TRBJ2-3; the match to TRBD2 covers 8 bases. V lost 2 bases to trimming and J lost 5 bases; unmatched junction nucleotides: 16. The CDR3 spans 18 residues. CDR1 SGHDT and CDR2 YYEEEE come from the germline V gene. CDR3 nucleotides: TGTGCCAGCAGCTTTAGGCTCCCGGGGACTAGATTCGGAGATACGCAGTATTTT. Its protein product is CASSFRLPGTRFGDTQYF.

The chain has TRBV28 and TRBJ1-1, with D possibly matching TRBD1 (5 bases). Looked up from germline, CDR1 is MDHEN and CDR2 is SYDVKM. The ends were cut back, 7 bases at V and 4 bases at J, with 13 bases in the middle. This CDR3 region has 13 residues. CDR3 region: CASKEGISTEAFF. CDR3 bases: TGTGCCAGCAAGGAGGGGATAAGCACTGAAGCTTTCTTT.

This rearrangement joins TRBV5-5 to TRBJ2-7; the D gene is possibly TRBD2 (5 bases). This CDR3 region has 13 residues. The V and J ends lost 0 bases and 2 bases respectively, with 6 bases between them. Germline CDR1 is SGHKS and CDR2 is YYEKEE (reference sequence). The CDR3 DNA reads as TGTGCCAGCAGCTTGGGAGGGACCTACGAGCAGTACTTC. This codes for CASSLGGTYEQYF.

The chain joins TRBV27 to TRBJ2-5, with 9 bases matching TRBD2. The V segment lost 6 bases and the J segment 5 bases; nucleotides outside the gene matches: 10. The CDR3 runs 15 residues. Germline V gives CDR1 MNHEY, CDR2 SMNVEV (reference sequence). CDR3 residues: CASRRGAGGPETQYF. The CDR3 DNA reads TGTGCCAGCAGACGGGGAGCGGGAGGACCCGAGACCCAGTACTTC.

This chain connects TRBV4-3 to TRBJ2-3; 8 positions agree with TRBD2. From germline, CDR1 is LGHNA and CDR2 YSLEER. Losses at the gene ends were 4 bases for V and 3 bases for J; bases not matched to a gene: 3. The CDR3 length is 14 residues. DNA for the CDR3: TGCGCCAGCAGCCTCTTAGCGGGGACAGATACGCAGTATTTT. Translated, it gives CASSLLAGTDTQYF.

Only a few counts were recorded for this clone. The V call is TRBV6-6, the J call TRBJ1-2; possibly TRBD1 for D (6 bases). This CDR3 has 16 amino acids. The germline gives CDR1 MNHNY, CDR2 SVGAGI (reference sequence). V lost 0 bases to trimming and J lost 8 bases, with 19 bases between them. CDR3 sequence: CASSYSTGRDLRGYTF. The CDR3 DNA reads TGTGCCAGCAGTTACTCCACAGGGCGCGACCTCAGGGGCTACACCTTC.

The chain uses TRBV28 and TRBJ1-1; 7 bases match TRBD1. V gave up 6 bases and J gave up 0 bases; unmatched junction bases: 7. The length of the CDR3 is 15 residues. Germline V gene lookup returns CDR1 MDHEN and CDR2 SYDVKM. This chain's CDR3 is CASSPPGTVNTEAFF. As DNA, the CDR3 is TGTGCCAGCAGCCCTCCCGGGACAGTGAACACTGAAGCTTTCTTT.

CDR3 protein: CASSPGDTYQETQYF. In DNA form, the CDR3 reads TGTGCCAGCTCACCCGGGGACACGTACCAAGAGACCCAGTACTTC. V and J are TRBV18 and TRBJ2-5, with D possibly being TRBD1 (6 bases). Trimming shortened V by 3 bases and J by 0 bases, and 11 bases separated the two germline ends. The CDR3 is 15 residues long. CDR1 is KGHSH and CDR2 is LQKENI in the germline V gene.

This clone was observed at least ten times. The rearrangement uses TRBV29-1 and TRBJ2-7; the match to TRBD1 covers 8 bases. Germline CDR1 SQVTM, CDR2 ANQGSEA. The CDR3 is made up of 12 amino acids. V shed 6 bases and J 5 bases; nucleotides not matched to a gene: 6. CDR3 protein: CSVAGQGHEQYF. CDR3 nucleotide sequence: TGCAGCGTAGCTGGACAGGGCCACGAGCAGTACTTC.

This clone showed up just once. V and J are TRBV7-2 and TRBJ2-7, with 9 bases that match TRBD1. Germline values: CDR1 SGHTA, CDR2 FQGNSA. The CDR3 loop spans 16 amino acids. V was clipped by 1 base and J by 5 bases; unmatched bases: 9. The CDR3 here is CASSLDPGTGSHEQYF. CDR3 coding DNA: TGTGCCAGCAGCTTAGATCCGGGGACAGGGTCCCACGAGCAGTACTTC.

A remark on this clone: Other DNA sequences in this specimen translate into the identical CDR3. The gene calls are TRBV7-8 and TRBJ2-1, with TRBD1 matching 8 bases. Germline lookup yields CDR1 SGHVS and CDR2 FQNEAQ. CDR3 size: 13 residues. J lost 6 bases, V lost 4 bases, and 2 bases had no gene match. The CDR3 coding sequence is TGTGCCAGCAGCTCTGACAGGGGCAATGAGCAGTTCTTC. Its protein product is CASSSDRGNEQFF.

This chain links TRBV18 with TRBJ1-1; 8 bases are a match to TRBD1. V gave up 3 bases and J gave up 4 bases; unmatched junction bases: 4. The V gene's germline CDR1 is KGHSH and CDR2 LQKENI. The CDR3 spans 14 residues. DNA of the CDR3: TGTGCCAGCTCACCGACACAGGGGGTCACTGAAGCTTTCTTT. Translating it yields CASSPTQGVTEAFF.

This rearrangement joins TRBV7-2 to TRBJ2-5, with 8 bases matching TRBD2. The germline CDR1 and CDR2 sequences are SGHTA and FQGNSA. The CDR3 runs to 15 residues. The trim removed 2 bases at V and 3 bases at J, leaving 5 bases unmatched. CDR3 coding DNA: TGTGCCAGCAGCTTAAGGCGGGGGGATGAAGAGACCCAGTACTTC. Amino acid sequence: CASSLRRGDEETQYF.

The V gene is TRBV29-1, the J gene TRBJ1-2; 8 bases map to TRBD1. Germline CDR1 reads SQVTM; CDR2 reads ANQGSEA. V dropped 3 bases and J dropped 8; count of bases not matched to a gene: 8. The CDR3 length is 13 residues. CDR3: CSVDQDRGSGYTF. The CDR3 nucleotides are TGCAGCGTTGATCAAGACAGGGGATCGGGCTACACCTTC.

The gene calls are TRBV7-6 and TRBJ1-1; 7 bases agree with TRBD1. The germline CDR1 and CDR2 sequences are SGHVS and FNYEAQ. The CDR3 has 16 residues. Unmatched junction bases numbered 6, after V lost 2 bases and J lost 0 bases. The CDR3 DNA is TGTGCCAGCAGCTTAAGGGCAGGGGGAGTGAACACTGAAGCTTTCTTT. Translation: CASSLRAGGVNTEAFF.

This clone appeared a few times. The rearrangement uses TRBV27 and TRBJ2-3; TRBD2 matches 7 bases. The CDR3 has 15 amino acids. Germline V gene sequence: CDR1 MNHEY, CDR2 SMNVEV (reference sequence). The V gene end was trimmed by 8 bases and the J gene end by 1 base; junction bases not matched to a gene: 9. The CDR3, as DNA: TGTGCCAGCCACTGGCGGGGGAGGGGCACAGATACGCAGTATTTT. It encodes CASHWRGRGTDTQYF.

There are a few counts of this clone. This chain connects TRBV7-8 to TRBJ2-3, with D uncertain. Germline lookup yields CDR1 SGHVS and CDR2 FQNEAQ. With 6 bases removed from V and 2 bases from J, the gap between germline ends came to 3 bases. CDR3 length equals 11 residues. The CDR3 coding sequence is TGTGCCAGCAGGGCCACAGATACGCAGTATTTT. This codes for CASRATDTQYF.